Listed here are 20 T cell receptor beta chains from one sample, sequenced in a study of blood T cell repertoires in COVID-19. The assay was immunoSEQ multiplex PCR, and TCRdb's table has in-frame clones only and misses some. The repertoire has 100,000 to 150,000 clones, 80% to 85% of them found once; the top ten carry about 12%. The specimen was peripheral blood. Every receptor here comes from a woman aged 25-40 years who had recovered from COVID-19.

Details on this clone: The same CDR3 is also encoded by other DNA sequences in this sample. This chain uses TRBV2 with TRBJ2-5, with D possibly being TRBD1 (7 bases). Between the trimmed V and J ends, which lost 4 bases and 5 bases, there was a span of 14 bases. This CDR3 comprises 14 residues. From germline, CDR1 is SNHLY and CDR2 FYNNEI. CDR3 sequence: CASSGRQGGETQYF. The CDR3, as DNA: TGTGCCAGCAGTGGCAGACAGGGAGGCGAGACCCAGTACTTC.

For the CDR3, the DNA is TGTGCCAGCAGACCCCTTACAGGAGCTCGCTCTAACTATGGCTACACCTTC. It encodes CASRPLTGARSNYGYTF. The chain links TRBV11-2 to TRBJ1-2, with D maybe TRBD1 (5 bases). The length of the CDR3 is 17 residues. Deletions cut 6 bases from V and 0 bases from J, with 20 bases between. CDR1 and CDR2 from the germline V gene are SGHAT and FQNNGV.

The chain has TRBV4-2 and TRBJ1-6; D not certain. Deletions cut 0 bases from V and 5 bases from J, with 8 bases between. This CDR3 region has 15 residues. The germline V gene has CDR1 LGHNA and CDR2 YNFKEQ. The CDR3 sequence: CASSQEKRDNSPLHF. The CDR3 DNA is TGTGCCAGCAGCCAAGAGAAGAGAGATAATTCACCCCTCCACTTT.

The CDR3 sequence is CASSKGGTNTGELFF. DNA for the CDR3: TGTGCCAGCAGCAAAGGAGGCACGAACACCGGGGAGCTGTTTTTT. This chain joins TRBV5-4 and TRBJ2-2; a possible D gene is TRBD2 (5 bases). Trimming left V 4 bases short and J 0 bases short, with 10 bases between. The CDR3 has 15 residues. CDR1 is SGHNT and CDR2 is YYREEE in the germline V gene (reference sequence).

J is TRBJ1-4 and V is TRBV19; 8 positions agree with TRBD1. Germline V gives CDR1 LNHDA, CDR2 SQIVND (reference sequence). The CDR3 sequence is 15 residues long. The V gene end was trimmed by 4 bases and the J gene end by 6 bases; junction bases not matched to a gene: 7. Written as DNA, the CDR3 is TGTGCCAGTAGTACCCGGACAGGGAGGGATGAAAAACTGTTTTTT. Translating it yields CASSTRTGRDEKLFF.

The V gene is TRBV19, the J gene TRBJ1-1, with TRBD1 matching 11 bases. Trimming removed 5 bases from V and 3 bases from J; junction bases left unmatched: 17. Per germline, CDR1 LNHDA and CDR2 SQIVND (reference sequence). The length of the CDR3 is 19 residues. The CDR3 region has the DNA TGTGCCAGTAGTGCCACCTCGGCGGGGACAGGGGGTCGTTACACTGAAGCTTTCTTT. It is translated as CASSATSAGTGGRYTEAFF.

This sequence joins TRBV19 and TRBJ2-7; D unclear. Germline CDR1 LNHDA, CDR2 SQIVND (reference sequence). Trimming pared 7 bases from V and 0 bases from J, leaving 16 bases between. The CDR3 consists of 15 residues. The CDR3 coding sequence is TGTGCCAGTACGGTCCTCGGTCCGAGCTCCTACGAGCAGTACTTC. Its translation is CASTVLGPSSYEQYF.

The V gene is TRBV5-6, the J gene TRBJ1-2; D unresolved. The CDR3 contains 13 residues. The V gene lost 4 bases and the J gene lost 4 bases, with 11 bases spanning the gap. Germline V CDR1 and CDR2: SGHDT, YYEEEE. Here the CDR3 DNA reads TGTGCCAGCAGCCCCGAGCGTAGCTATGGCTACACCTTC. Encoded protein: CASSPERSYGYTF.

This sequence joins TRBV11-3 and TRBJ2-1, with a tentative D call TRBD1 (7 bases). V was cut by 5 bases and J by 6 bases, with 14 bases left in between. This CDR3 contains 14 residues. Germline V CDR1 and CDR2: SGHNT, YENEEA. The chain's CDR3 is CASSPGGSVNEQFF. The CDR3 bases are TGTGCCAGCAGCCCAGGGGGGTCCGTCAATGAGCAGTTCTTC.

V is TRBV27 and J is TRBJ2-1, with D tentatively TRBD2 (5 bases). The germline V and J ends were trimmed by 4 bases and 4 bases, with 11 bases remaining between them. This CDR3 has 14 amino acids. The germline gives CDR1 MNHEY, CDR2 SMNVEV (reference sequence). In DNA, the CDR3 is TGTGCCAGCAGTTCCGGAGGCCCATACAATGAGCAGTTCTTC. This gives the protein CASSSGGPYNEQFF.

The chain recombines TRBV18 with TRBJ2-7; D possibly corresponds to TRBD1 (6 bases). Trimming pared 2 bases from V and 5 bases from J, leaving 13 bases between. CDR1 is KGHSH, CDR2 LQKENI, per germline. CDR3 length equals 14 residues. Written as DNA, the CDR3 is TGTGCCAGCTCACCAGAGGCAGGGGTCCACGAGCAGTACTTC. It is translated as CASSPEAGVHEQYF.

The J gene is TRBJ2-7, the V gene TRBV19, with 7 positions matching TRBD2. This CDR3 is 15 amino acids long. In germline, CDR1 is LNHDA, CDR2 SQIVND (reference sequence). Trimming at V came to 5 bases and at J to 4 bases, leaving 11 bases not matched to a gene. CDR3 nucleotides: TGTGCCAGTAGTCCCGGGCCGGGACTACTATACGAGCAGTACTTC. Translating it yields CASSPGPGLLYEQYF.

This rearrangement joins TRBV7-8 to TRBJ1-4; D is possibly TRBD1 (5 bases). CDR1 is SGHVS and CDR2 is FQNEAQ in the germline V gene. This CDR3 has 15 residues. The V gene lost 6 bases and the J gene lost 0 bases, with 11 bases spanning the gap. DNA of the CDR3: TGTGCCAGCAGAGGGGAATTTGCAACTAATGAAAAACTGTTTTTT. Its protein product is CASRGEFATNEKLFF.

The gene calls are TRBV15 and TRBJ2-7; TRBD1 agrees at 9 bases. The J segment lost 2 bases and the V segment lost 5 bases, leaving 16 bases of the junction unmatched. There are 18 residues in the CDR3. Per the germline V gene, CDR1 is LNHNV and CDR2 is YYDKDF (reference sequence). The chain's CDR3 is CATSSPSLYRTGAYEQYF. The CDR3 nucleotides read TGTGCCACCAGCTCCCCCTCTCTCTATAGGACAGGGGCCTACGAGCAGTACTTC. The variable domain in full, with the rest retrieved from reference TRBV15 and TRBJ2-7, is DAMVIQNPRYQVTQFGKPVTLSCSQTLNHNVMYWYQQKSSQAPKLLFHYYDKDFNNEADTPDNFQSRRPNTSFCFLDIRSPGLGDTAMYLCATSSPSLYRTGAYEQYFGPGTRLTVT.

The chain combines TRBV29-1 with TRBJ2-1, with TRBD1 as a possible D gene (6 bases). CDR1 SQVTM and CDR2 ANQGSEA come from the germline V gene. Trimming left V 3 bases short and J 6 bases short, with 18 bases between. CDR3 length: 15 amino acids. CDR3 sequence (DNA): TGCAGCGTTGATCACCGGGACAATCAAGGCAATGAGCAGTTCTTC. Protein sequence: CSVDHRDNQGNEQFF.

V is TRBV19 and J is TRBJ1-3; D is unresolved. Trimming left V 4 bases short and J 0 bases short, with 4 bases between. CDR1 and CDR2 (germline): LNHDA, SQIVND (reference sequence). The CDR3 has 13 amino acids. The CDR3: CASSRSSGNTIYF. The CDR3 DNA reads TGTGCCAGTAGTAGGAGCTCTGGAAACACCATATATTTT.

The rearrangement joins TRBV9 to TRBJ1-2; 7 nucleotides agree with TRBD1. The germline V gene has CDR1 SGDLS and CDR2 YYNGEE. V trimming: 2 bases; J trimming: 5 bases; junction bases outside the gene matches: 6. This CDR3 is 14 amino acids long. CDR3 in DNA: TGTGCCAGCAGCGTGGGACAGAAGCTTTATGGCTACACCTTC. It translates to CASSVGQKLYGYTF.

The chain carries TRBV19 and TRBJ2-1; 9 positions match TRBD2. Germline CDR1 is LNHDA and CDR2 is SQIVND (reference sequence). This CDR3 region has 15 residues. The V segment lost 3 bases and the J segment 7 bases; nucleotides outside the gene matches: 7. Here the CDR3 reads CASSIASGEGNEQFF. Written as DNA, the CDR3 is TGTGCCAGTAGTATCGCTAGCGGGGAAGGGAATGAGCAGTTCTTC.

CDR3 amino acids: CASSPRTDRESPLHF. For the CDR3, the DNA is TGCGCCAGCAGCCCGCGGACAGACCGGGAATCACCCCTCCACTTT. The chain couples TRBV5-1 to TRBJ1-6, with D possibly TRBD1 on 6 matching bases. Germline V gives CDR1 SGHRS, CDR2 YFSETQ. V gave up 4 bases and J gave up 10 bases, with 18 bases separating them. This CDR3 has 15 amino acids.

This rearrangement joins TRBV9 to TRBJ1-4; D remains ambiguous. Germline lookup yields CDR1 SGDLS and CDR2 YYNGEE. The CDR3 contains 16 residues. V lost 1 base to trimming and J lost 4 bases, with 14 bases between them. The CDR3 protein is CASSVPREPNNEKLFF. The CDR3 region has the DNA TGTGCCAGCAGCGTACCGCGGGAGCCCAATAATGAAAAACTGTTTTTT.